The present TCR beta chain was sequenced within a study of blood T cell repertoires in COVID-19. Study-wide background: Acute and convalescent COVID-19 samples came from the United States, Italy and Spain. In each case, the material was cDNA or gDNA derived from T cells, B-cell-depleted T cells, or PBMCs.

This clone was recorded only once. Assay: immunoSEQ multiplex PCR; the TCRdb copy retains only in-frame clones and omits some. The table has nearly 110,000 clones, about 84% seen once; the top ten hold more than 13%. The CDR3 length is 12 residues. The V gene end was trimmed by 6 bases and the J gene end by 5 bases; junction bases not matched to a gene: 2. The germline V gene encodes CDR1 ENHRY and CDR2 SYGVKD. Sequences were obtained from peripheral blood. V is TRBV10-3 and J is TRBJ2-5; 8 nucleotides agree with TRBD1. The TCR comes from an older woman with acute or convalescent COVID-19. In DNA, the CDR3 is TGTGCCATCAGGGGGACAGGCGAGACCCAGTACTTC. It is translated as CAIRGTGETQYF.